This T cell receptor beta chain was documented in a study of blood T cell repertoires in COVID-19 (dated by TCRdb to 2018 to 2021). Regarding the research as a whole: Samples covering the acute and convalescent phases of COVID-19 were provided by collaborators in the United States, Italy and Spain. The material from the prospective study consisted of cDNA or gDNA derived from T cells, B-cell-depleted T cells, or PBMCs. Subjects who had been exposed to COVID-19, were actively infected with it, or had recovered from it provided the deeply sampled blood TCRbeta repertoires that made up the dataset. The sample metadata nearly always contained a de-identified subject ID, COVID-19 status, age in years and sex. Where available, HLA class I and class II types were obtained from metadata supplied by the sample provider rather than from assay-based typing. The repertoires were made available in a free public database intended to serve as a resource for research on the immune response to SARS-CoV-2. Samples were obtained from the ongoing ImmuneRACE study (first 160 participants) and from 1,254 subjects provided by 6 global collaborators. Study-wide findings and limitations: Clinical and demographic metadata were provided uncurated, with the amount varying by source and participant.

TCRbeta CDR3 regions were amplified from genomic DNA using the immunoSEQ Assay, a bias-controlled multiplex PCR. Concerning the study's data processing: Within the assay, amplification of reference gene primers was used to estimate how many nucleated cells each sample contained. To quantify the absolute abundance of each unique TCRbeta CDR3 rearrangement, sequence reads were collapsed and filtered. For each sample, productive Simpson clonality was calculated as the square root of Simpson's diversity index over productive rearrangements. As stored in TCRdb, this immuneACCESS dataset retains in-frame rearrangements with V and J assigned. A fraction of the clones does not appear; measured against another copy, unresolved V genes explain less than half of the discrepancy, and the remainder lacks a known reason. Clonal size and the V and J genes are those of that table, whereas D and trimming came from the DNA. The sample table shows about 150,000 clones, and about nine tenths are seen once. The ten top clones hold less than 4.5% of the sample.

This clone has just one count. Its antigen is still unknown. No per-base quality is available; no much larger clone lies one base away. The CDR3 sequence holds 13 residues, the cysteine and phenylalanine included. Only the CDR3 part of the read is kept: 39 bases, read in frame from the first base. As encoded in the germline V gene (reference sequence), CDR1 is SGHNT while CDR2 is YYREEE. Relative to germline, V is 2 bases shorter and J is 5 bases shorter, with 10 bases between their ends. In the prospective study, participants were roughly 18 to 89 years old, resided in about two dozen geographic areas of the United States, and were enrolled through a virtual design. Cohort assignment in the prospective study relied on participant-reported clinical history from a screening survey and a study questionnaire. For ImmuneRACE Cohort 3, a participant was defined as recovered based on two consecutive negative NP/OP PCR tests, clearance by a healthcare professional, or resolution of symptoms. Mobile phlebotomists in the prospective study collected whole blood, serum and a nasopharyngeal or oropharyngeal swab from every participant. Additional blood draws and questionnaires over a roughly two-month period could optionally be provided by prospective study participants. Before DNA extraction, blood samples from the prospective study were shipped at room temperature or frozen.

The sample comprised PBMCs or T cells enriched from blood (not recorded which). This sequence uses TRBV5-4 and TRBJ2-5, with a tentative D gene TRBD2 over 6 matching bases. This receptor was identified in a man aged 45-65 years who had recovered from COVID-19. The sequenced DNA is TGTGCCAGCAGCTTTACGGAGGGGGAGACCCAGTACTTC. Its amino acids are CASSFTEGETQYF.